This T cell receptor beta chain was obtained from a study of shared clonotypes between healthy human individuals. Positive CCR7 selection of CD45RO-negative cells yielded the naive CD8 cells, and terminally differentiated effector memory CD45RA+ cells were excluded. Libraries were prepared by immunoSEQ multiplex PCR; TCRdb keeps only in-frame clonotypes and omits some of them. The table lists roughly 2,000,000 clones, over 85% of them singletons. This CDR3 is built from 16 residues. V was clipped by 3 bases and J by 0 bases, with 14 bases between them. Germline V CDR1 and CDR2: LNHDA, SQIVND (reference sequence).

This rearrangement joins TRBV19 to TRBJ1-2; no reliable D call. The sample consisted of naive CD8+ T cells sorted from blood. The clonotype was recovered from a man younger than 35 in good health. CDR3 amino acids: CASSIGEGGPNYGYTF. The CDR3, as DNA: TGTGCCAGTAGTATCGGAGAGGGAGGGCCTAACTATGGCTACACCTTC.